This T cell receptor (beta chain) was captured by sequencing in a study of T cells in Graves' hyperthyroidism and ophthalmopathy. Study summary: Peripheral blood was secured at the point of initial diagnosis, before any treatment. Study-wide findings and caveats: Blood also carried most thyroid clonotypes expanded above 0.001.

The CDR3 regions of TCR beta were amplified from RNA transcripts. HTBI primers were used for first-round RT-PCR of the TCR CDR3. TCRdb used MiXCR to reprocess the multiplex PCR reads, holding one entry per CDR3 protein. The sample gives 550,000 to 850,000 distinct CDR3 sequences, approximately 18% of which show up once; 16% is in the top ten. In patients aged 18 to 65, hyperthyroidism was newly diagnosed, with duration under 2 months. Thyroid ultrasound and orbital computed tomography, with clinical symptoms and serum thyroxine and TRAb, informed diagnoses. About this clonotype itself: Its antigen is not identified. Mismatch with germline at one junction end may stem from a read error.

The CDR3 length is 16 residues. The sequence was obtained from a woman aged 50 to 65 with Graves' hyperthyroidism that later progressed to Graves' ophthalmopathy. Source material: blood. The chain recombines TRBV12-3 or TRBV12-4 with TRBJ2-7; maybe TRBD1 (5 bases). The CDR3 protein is CANSYSVGVPSYEQYF. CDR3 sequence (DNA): TGTGCCAACAGTTACTCGGTAGGGGTCCCCTCCTACGAGCAGTACTTC.